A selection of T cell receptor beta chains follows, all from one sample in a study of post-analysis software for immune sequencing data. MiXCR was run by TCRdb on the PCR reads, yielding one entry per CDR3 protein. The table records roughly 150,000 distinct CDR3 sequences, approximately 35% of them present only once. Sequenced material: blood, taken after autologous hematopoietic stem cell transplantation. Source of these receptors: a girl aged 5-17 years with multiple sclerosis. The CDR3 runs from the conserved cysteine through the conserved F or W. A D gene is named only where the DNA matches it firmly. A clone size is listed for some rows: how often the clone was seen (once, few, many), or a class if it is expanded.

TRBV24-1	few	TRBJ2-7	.	TGTGCCACCAGTGACCCAAACAGGGCTCCCGGCGAGCAGTACTTC	CATSDPNRAPGEQYF
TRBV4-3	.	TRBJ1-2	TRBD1	TGCGCCAGCAGCCCAGGACAGGGGGATGGAGGCTATGGCCACACCTTC	CASSPGQGDGGYGHTF
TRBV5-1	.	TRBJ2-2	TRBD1	TGCGCCAGCAGCCCGCTCCCAGGGACAGGGCGTCATCCCGGGGAGCGGTTTTTT	CASSPLPGTGRHPGERFF
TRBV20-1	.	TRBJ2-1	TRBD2	TGCAGTGCTAGAGTTGGTTGGCGGGAGTTTGAGCAGTTCTTC	CSARVGWREFEQFF
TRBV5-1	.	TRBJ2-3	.	TGCGCCAGCAGCTTGTCGTGGGGCGCAGATACGCAGTATTTT	CASSLSWGADTQYF
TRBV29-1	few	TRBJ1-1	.	TGCAGCGTTGAAACAGGGCGGAACACTGAAGCTTTCTTT	CSVETGRNTEAFF
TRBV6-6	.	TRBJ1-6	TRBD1	TGTGCCAGCAGTTATTCGGGACAGGGTGATTCACCCCTCCACTTT	CASSYSGQGDSPLHF
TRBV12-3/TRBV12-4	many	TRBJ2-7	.	TGTGCCAGCAGTTTATGGGGAACGCTGGGCGAGCAGTACTTC	CASSLWGTLGEQYF
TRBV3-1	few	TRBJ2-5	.	TGTGCCAGCAGCCCCAACAGGGACCTCCAGTACTTC	CASSPNRDLQYF
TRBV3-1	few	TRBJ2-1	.	TGTGCCAGCAGCCCTTTCGAAGCGTCCTGGCGTTACAATGAGCAGTTCTTC	CASSPFEASWRYNEQFF
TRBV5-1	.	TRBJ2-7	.	TGCGCCAGCAGCTTGGGGTCTACAGGCGTCGAGCAGTACTTC	CASSLGSTGVEQYF
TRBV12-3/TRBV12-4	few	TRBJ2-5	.	TGTGCCAGCAGTTTAGCTCAGGGGACCCAGTACTTC	CASSLAQGTQYF
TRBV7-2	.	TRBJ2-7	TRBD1	TGTGCCAGCAGCAAACCCCAACAGGGGGGTGCGGTGAGCGAGCAGTACTTC	CASSKPQQGGAVSEQYF
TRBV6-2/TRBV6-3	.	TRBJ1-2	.	TGTGCCAGCAGCGGGGGATCAAACTATGGCTACACCTTC	CASSGGSNYGYTF
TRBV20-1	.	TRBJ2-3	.	TGCAGTGCTCTGTCCGGGGGACGCACAGATACGCAGTATTTT	CSALSGGRTDTQYF
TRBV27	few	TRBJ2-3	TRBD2	TGTGCCAGCATCAAGACGGGACTAGCGAGGACAGATACGCAGTATTTT	CASIKTGLARTDTQYF
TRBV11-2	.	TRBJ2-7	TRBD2	TGTGCCAGCAGCTTAACTAGCGGGGAGTCCTACGAGCAGTACTTC	CASSLTSGESYEQYF
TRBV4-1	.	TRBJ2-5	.	TGCGCCAGCAAAGGCGGCAGGGGTACGGAGGCCCAGTACTTC	CASKGGRGTEAQYF
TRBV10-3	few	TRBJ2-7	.	TGTGCCATCAGTGAGGTAGGCTCCTACGAGCAGTACTTC	CAISEVGSYEQYF
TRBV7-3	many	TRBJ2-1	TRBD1	TGTGCCAGCAGCTTAGGGACAGGGAAGGGGAACAATGAGCAGTTCTTC	CASSLGTGKGNNEQFF
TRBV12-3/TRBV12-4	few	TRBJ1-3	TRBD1	TGTGCCAGCAGTTTCGGACAGGGATTAAACACCATATATTTT	CASSFGQGLNTIYF
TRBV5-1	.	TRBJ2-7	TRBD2	TGCGCCAGCAGCTTGGCAGCTAGCGGGAGGGCGAGCTCCTACGAGCAGTACTTC	CASSLAASGRASSYEQYF
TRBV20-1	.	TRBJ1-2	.	TGCAGTGCTAGCTGGCCCTATGGCTACACCTTC	CSASWPYGYTF
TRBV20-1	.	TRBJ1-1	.	TGCAGTGCCGTCCCGGGCAGTTTATCCACTGAAGCTTTCTTT	CSAVPGSLSTEAFF
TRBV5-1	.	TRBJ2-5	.	TGCGCCAGCAGCTTGGACACACCGTACCAAGAGACCCAGTACTTC	CASSLDTPYQETQYF
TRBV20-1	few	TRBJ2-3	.	TGCAGTGCCAATAGCGGTACTAGCACAGATACGCAGTATTTT	CSANSGTSTDTQYF